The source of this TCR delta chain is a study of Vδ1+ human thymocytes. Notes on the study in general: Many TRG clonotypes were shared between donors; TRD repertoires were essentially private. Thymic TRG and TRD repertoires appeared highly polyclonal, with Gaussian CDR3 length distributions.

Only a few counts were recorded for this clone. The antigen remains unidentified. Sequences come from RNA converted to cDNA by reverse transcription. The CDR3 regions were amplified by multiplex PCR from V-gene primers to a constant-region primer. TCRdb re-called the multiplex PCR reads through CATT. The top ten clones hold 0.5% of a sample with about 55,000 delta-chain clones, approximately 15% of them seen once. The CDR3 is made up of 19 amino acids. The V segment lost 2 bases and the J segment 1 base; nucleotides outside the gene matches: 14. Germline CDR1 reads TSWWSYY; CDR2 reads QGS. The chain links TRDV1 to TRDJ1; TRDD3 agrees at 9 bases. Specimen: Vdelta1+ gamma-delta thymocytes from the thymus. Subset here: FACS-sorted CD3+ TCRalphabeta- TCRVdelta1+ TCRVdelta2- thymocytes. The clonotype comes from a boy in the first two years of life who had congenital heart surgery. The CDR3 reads CALGESALGEGCSTDKLIF. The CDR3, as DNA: TGTGCTCTTGGGGAATCTGCACTGGGGGAGGGGTGTAGCACCGATAAACTCATCTTT.